This T cell receptor beta chain was identified during a study of neurological immune-mediated disorders. TCRdb re-called the 5' RACE reads with MiXCR, one entry per CDR3 protein. The repertoire holds approximately 70,000 distinct CDR3 sequences, with about a tenth as singletons. The CDR3 covers 21 residues. This clonotype was picked up one time. Time point in this sample: longitudinal time-point 1 (baseline). Healthy control samples came from blood bank volunteers in Maryland, USA. The chain recombines TRBV21-1 with TRBJ2-3; TRBD1 is the table's D call and was not checked against the DNA. TRBV21-1 corresponds to a pseudogene. Sequencing was performed on PBMCs. The sequence was collected from a man aged 25-40 years in good health. CDR3 in amino acids: CASSITGTARKGRWYTDTQYF. DNA for the CDR3: TGTGCCAGCAGCATAACCGGGACAGCGCGAAAGGGACGGTGGTACACAGATACGCAGTATTTT.